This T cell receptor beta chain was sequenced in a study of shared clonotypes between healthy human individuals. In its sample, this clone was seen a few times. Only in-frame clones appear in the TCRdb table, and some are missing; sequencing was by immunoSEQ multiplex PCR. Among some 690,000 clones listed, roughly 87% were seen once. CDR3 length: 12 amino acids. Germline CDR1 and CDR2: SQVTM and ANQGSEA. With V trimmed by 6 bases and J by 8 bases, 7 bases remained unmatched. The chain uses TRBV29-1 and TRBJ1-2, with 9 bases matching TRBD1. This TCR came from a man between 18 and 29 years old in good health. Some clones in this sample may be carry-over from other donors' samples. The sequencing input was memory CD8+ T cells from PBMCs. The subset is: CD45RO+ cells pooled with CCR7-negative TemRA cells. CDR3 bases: TGCAGCGTCCCGGGACAGGGTATGGGCTACACCTTC. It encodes CSVPGQGMGYTF.